Shown below are 5 T cell receptor beta chains from a single sample sequenced in a study of blood T cell repertoires in COVID-19. Sequencing used immunoSEQ multiplex PCR; TCRdb keeps in-frame clones, though not all of them. The table includes some 150,000 clones, 70% to 80% detected once. Sequencing was carried out using peripheral blood. The receptor source for this set is a woman aged 70-85 years with COVID-19, enrolled during active disease.

V gene TRBV5-4 combines with J gene TRBJ1-1; D is undetermined. V was shortened by 4 bases and J by 2 bases, with 6 bases between the two germline ends. Germline-derived CDR1 and CDR2 are SGHNT and YYREEE (reference sequence). This CDR3 contains 12 residues. The CDR3 coding sequence is TGTGCCAGCAGCGTAGTTAACACTGAAGCTTTCTTT. Its translation: CASSVVNTEAFF.

The chain uses TRBV5-6 and TRBJ1-1; 7 bases map to TRBD1. Germline CDR1 SGHDT, CDR2 YYEEEE. The CDR3 covers 16 residues. With V trimmed by 1 base and J by 5 bases, 11 bases remained unmatched. DNA of the CDR3: TGTGCCAGCAGCTTGCAAGGACAGGCGATGTGGACTGAAGCTTTCTTT. It codes for CASSLQGQAMWTEAFF.

The chain joins TRBV28 to TRBJ1-6; tentative D call: TRBD1 (5 bases). The germline CDR1 and CDR2 sequences are MDHEN and SYDVKM. CDR3 size: 17 residues. V was cut by 3 bases and J by 2 bases, with 14 bases left in between. For the CDR3, the DNA is TGTGCCAGCAGTTTCGGGCCGGGGGAGCCCTATAATTCACCCCTCCACTTT. It specifies CASSFGPGEPYNSPLHF.

The rearrangement links TRBV10-3 to TRBJ1-2, with 7 positions matching TRBD1. The CDR3 is made up of 14 amino acids. The germline V gene encodes CDR1 ENHRY and CDR2 SYGVKD. J gave up 4 bases and V 2 bases, and 4 bases lay outside the gene matches. The DNA for the CDR3 is TGTGCCATCAGTGAGGACAGGGCCGGCTATGGCTACACCTTC. Translated, it gives CAISEDRAGYGYTF.

This chain joins TRBV7-8 and TRBJ1-2; the match to TRBD1 covers 7 bases. Germline CDR1 and CDR2: SGHVS and FQNEAQ. The V segment lost 1 base and the J segment 14 bases; nucleotides outside the gene matches: 10. The CDR3 covers 13 residues. Here the CDR3 DNA reads TGTGCCAGCAGCTTAGAGAGTGGGACGGGACAGACCTTC. Amino acid sequence: CASSLESGTGQTF.